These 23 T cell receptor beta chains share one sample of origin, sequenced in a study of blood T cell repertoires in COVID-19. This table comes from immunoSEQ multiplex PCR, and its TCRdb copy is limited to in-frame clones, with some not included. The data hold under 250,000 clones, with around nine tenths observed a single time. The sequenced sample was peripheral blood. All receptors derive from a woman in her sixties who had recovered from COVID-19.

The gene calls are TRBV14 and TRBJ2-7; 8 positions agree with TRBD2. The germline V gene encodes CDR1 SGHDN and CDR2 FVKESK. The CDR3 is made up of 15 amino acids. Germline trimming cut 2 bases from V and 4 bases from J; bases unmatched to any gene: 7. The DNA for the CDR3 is TGTGCCAGCAGCCAAAAGAGCGGGGGCTTTTACGAGCAGTACTTC. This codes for CASSQKSGGFYEQYF.

CDR3 amino acids: CASSDRDMDGSYGYTF. The CDR3 DNA follows: TGTGCCAGCAGTGATCGAGATATGGACGGGAGCTATGGCTACACCTTC. The genes are TRBV28 and TRBJ1-2; D uncertain. The germline gives CDR1 MDHEN, CDR2 SYDVKM. V was clipped by 5 bases and J by 4 bases, with 20 bases between them. The CDR3 length is 16 residues.

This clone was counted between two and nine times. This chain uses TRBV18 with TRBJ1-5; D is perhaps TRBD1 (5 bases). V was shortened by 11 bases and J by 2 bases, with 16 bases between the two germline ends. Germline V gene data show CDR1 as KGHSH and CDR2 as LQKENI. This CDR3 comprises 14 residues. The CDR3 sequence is CAAPARVGNQPQHF. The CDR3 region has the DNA TGTGCCGCCCCGGCCAGGGTAGGCAATCAGCCCCAGCATTTT. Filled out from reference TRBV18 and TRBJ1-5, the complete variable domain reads NAGVMQNPRHLVRRRGQEARLRCSPMKGHSHVYWYRQLPEEGLKFMVYLQKENIIDESGMPKERFSAEFPKEGPSILRIQQVVRGDSAAYFCAAPARVGNQPQHFGDGTRLSIL.

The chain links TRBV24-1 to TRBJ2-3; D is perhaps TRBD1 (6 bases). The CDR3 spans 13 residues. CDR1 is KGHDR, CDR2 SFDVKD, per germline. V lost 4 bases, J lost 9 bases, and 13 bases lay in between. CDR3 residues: CATSDPVRGTQYF. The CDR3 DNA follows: TGTGCCACCAGTGACCCCGTAAGGGGGACGCAGTATTTT.

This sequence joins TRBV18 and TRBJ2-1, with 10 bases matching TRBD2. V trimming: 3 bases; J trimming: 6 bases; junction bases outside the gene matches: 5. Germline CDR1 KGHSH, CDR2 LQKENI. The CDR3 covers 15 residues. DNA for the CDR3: TGTGCCAGCTCACCTAGCGGGGGGCCTCCCAATGAGCAGTTCTTC. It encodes CASSPSGGPPNEQFF. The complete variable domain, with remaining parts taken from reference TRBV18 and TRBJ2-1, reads NAGVMQNPRHLVRRRGQEARLRCSPMKGHSHVYWYRQLPEEGLKFMVYLQKENIIDESGMPKERFSAEFPKEGPSILRIQQVVRGDSAAYFCASSPSGGPPNEQFFGPGTRLTVL.

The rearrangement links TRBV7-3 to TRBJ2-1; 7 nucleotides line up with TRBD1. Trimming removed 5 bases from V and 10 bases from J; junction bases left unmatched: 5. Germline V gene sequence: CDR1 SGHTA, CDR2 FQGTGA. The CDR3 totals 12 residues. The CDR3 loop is CASSRRGGEQFF. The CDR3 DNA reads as TGTGCCAGCAGCCGCCGAGGGGGCGAGCAGTTCTTC.

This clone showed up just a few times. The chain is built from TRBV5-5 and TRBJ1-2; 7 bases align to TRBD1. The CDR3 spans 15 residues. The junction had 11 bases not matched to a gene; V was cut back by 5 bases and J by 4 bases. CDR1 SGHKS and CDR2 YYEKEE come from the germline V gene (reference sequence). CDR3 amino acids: CASRLQYSGGYGYTF. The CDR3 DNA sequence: TGTGCCAGCAGACTCCAATATTCAGGGGGCTATGGCTACACCTTC.

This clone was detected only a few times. The CDR3 DNA is TGTGCCAGTAGGCGGACTAGCCACCAAGAGACCCAGTACTTC. This encodes CASRRTSHQETQYF. This rearrangement joins TRBV19 to TRBJ2-5, with 8 nucleotides matching TRBD2. Trimming cost V 6 bases and J 0 bases; bases outside gene matches: 3. CDR3 length: 14 residues. Germline V CDR1 and CDR2: LNHDA, SQIVND (reference sequence).

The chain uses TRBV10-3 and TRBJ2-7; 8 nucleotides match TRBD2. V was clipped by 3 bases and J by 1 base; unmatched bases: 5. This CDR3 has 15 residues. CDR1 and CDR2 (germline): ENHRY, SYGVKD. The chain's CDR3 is CAISDQRGSSYEQYF. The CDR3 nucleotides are TGTGCCATCAGTGACCAGCGGGGGTCTTCCTACGAGCAGTACTTC.

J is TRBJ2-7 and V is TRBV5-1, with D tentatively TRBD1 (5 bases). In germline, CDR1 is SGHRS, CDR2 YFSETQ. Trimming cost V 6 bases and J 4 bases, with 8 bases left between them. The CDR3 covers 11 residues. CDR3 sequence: CASKAGYEQYF. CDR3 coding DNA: TGCGCCAGCAAGGCAGGGTACGAGCAGTACTTC. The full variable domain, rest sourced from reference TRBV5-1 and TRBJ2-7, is KAGVTQTPRYLIKTRGQQVTLSCSPISGHRSVSWYQQTPGQGLQFLFEYFSETQRNKGNFPGRFSGRQFSNSRSEMNVSTLELGDSALYLCASKAGYEQYFGPGTRLTVT.

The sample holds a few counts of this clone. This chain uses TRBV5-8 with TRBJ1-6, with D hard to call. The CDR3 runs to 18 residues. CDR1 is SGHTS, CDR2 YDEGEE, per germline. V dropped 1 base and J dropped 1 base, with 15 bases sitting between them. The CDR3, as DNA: TGTGCCAGCAGCTTGTCCGTAATCACCGGTTCCTATAATTCACCCCTCCACTTT. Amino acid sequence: CASSLSVITGSYNSPLHF.

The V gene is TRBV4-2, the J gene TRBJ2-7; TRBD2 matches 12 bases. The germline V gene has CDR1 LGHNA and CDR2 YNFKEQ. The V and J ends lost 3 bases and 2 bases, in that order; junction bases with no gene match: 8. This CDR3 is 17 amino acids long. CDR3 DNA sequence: TGTGCCAGCAGCCAGATGACACTAGCGGGGGGAACCTACGAGCAGTACTTC. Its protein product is CASSQMTLAGGTYEQYF.

The CDR3 DNA reads TGTGCCAGCAGCTCTCCTCCCGGACAGATCAACACTGAAGCTTTCTTT. Translation: CASSSPPGQINTEAFF. V gene TRBV13 combines with J gene TRBJ1-1; TRBD1 might be the D (6 bases). Trimming took off 4 bases at V and 2 bases at J, with 17 bases between the two ends. Germline loops: CDR1 PRHDT, CDR2 FYEKMQ (reference sequence). This CDR3 region has 16 residues.

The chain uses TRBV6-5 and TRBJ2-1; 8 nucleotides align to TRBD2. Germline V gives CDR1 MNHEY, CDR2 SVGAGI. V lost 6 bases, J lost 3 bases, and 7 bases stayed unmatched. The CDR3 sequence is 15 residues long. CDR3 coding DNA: TGTGCCAGCAGAGACGATAGCGGGGTCTACAATGAGCAGTTCTTC. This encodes CASRDDSGVYNEQFF.

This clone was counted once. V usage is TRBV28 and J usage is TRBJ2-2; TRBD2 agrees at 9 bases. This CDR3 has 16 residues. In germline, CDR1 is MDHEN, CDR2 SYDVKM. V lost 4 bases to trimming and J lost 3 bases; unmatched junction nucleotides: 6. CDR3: CASSSRRGGDTGELFF. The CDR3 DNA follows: TGTGCCAGCAGTTCTAGGCGGGGGGGCGACACCGGGGAGCTGTTTTTT.

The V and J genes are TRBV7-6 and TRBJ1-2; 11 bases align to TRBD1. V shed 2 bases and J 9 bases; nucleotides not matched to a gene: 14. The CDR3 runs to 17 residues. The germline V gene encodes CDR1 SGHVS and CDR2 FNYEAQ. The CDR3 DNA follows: TGTGCCAGCAGCTTACATCCCCCTGGACAGGGGGCGAATCGCTACACCTTC. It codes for CASSLHPPGQGANRYTF.

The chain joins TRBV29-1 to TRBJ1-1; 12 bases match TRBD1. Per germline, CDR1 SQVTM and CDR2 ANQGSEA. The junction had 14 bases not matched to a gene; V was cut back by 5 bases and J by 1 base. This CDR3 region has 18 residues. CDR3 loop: CSVKGTGGSMGRNTEAFF. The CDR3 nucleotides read TGCAGCGTTAAGGGGACAGGGGGCAGTATGGGTAGGAACACTGAAGCTTTCTTT.

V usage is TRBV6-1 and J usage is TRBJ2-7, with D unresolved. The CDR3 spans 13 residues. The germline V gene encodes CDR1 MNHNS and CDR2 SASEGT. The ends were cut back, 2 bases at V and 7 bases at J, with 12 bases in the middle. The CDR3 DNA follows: TGTGCCAGCAGTGAAATGGCTTTCGGGGAGCAGTACTTC. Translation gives CASSEMAFGEQYF.

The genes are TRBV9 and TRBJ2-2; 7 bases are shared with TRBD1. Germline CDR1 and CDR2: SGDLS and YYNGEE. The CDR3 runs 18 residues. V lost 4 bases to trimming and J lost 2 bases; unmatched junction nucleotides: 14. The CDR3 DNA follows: TGTGCCAGCAGCACGAGGCCCGCTAGACAGGGTAACACCGGGGAGCTGTTTTTT. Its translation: CASSTRPARQGNTGELFF. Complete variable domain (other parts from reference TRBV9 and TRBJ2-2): DSGVTQTPKHLITATGQRVTLRCSPRSGDLSVYWYQQSLDQGLQFLIQYYNGEERAKGNILERFSAQQFPDLHSELNLSSLELGDSALYFCASSTRPARQGNTGELFFGEGSRLTVL.

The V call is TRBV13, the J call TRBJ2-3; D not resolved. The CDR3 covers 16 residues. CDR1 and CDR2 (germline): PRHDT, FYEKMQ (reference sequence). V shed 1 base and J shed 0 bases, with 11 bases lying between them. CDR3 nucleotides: TGTGCCAGCAGCTTAGAACGGGTGAGCAGCACAGATACGCAGTATTTT. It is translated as CASSLERVSSTDTQYF.

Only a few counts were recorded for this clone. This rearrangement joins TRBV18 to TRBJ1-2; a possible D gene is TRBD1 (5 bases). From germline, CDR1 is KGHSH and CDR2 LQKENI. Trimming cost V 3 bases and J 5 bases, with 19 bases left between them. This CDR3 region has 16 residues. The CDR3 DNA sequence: TGTGCCAGCTCACCCAACCCCGGCCAGGGAGGGTATGGCTACACCTTC. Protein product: CASSPNPGQGGYGYTF. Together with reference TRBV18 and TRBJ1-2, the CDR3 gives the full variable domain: NAGVMQNPRHLVRRRGQEARLRCSPMKGHSHVYWYRQLPEEGLKFMVYLQKENIIDESGMPKERFSAEFPKEGPSILRIQQVVRGDSAAYFCASSPNPGQGGYGYTFGSGTRLTVV.

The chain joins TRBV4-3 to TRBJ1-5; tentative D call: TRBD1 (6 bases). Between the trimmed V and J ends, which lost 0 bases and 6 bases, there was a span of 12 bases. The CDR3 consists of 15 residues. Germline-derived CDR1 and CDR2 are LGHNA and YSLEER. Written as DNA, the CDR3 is TGCGCCAGCAGCCAAGATCCAGGGGTGTCTCAGCCCCAGCATTTT. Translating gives CASSQDPGVSQPQHF.

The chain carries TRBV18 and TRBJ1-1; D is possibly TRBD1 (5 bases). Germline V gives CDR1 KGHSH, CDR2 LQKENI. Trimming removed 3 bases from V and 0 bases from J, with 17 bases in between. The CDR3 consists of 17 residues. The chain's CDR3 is CASSPVLPGLMNTEAFF. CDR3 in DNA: TGTGCCAGCTCACCTGTCCTTCCGGGACTGATGAACACTGAAGCTTTCTTT.